This is a list of T cell receptor beta chains from one sample in a study of prognosis after radiotherapy for stage I lung cancer. TCRdb ran MiXCR on the multiplex PCR reads and lists one entry per CDR3 protein. The sample consists of around 30,000 distinct CDR3 sequences, under 40% of them appearing once. The sample consisted of PBMCs, taken before or after stereotactic body radiation therapy (not recorded which). These receptors all come from a donor aged 50 or older with non-small cell lung cancer. Both conserved end residues are part of each CDR3. D genes are given only for firm matches. The size entry is marked missing in some rows and otherwise reads once, few, many or a size class.

V	D	J	size	DNA	CDR3
TRBV6-2/TRBV6-3	TRBD2	TRBJ2-5	NA	TGTGCCAGCAGCGTACTAGCGGGGCATCAAGAGACCCAGTACTTC	CASSVLAGHQETQYF
TRBV12-3/TRBV12-4	NA	TRBJ1-1	many	TGTGCCAGCAGTTTCCAGGGAATGAACACTGAAGCTTTCTTT	CASSFQGMNTEAFF
TRBV2	NA	TRBJ1-1	NA	TGTGCCAGCAGTGAACTCCGGCACACTGAAGCTTTCTTT	CASSELRHTEAFF
TRBV12-5	TRBD2	TRBJ2-1	many	TGTGCTAGTGGTTTGATTCTTAACGTTCTAGCGGCGGCCTACAATGAGCAGTTCTTC	CASGLILNVLAAAYNEQFF
TRBV20-1	TRBD2	TRBJ2-1	NA	TGCAGTGCTAGACCGGTTAGCGGGAATGAGCAGTTCTTC	CSARPVSGNEQFF
TRBV7-8	NA	TRBJ2-2	medium-sized	TGTGCCAGCAGCTTAGCGGAGGGGGCACGAATAGGCGGGGAGCTGTTTTTT	CASSLAEGARIGGELFF
TRBV12-3/TRBV12-4	NA	TRBJ1-1	NA	TGTGCCAGCACTTGGACAGTGACCAACACTGAAGCTTTCTTT	CASTWTVTNTEAFF
TRBV19	NA	TRBJ2-2	NA	TGTGCCAGTAGTATAGTGCCCTTAACCGGGGAGCTGTTTTTT	CASSIVPLTGELFF
TRBV7-2	TRBD2	TRBJ2-1	NA	TGTGCCAGCAGCTTAGTGGGGGGGACTAGCGGGAGTGGTAATGAGCAGTTTTTC	CASSLVGGTSGSGNEQFF
TRBV12-3/TRBV12-4	NA	TRBJ2-7	medium-sized	TGTGCCAGCAGAGGTACCACCGAGCAGTACTTC	CASRGTTEQYF